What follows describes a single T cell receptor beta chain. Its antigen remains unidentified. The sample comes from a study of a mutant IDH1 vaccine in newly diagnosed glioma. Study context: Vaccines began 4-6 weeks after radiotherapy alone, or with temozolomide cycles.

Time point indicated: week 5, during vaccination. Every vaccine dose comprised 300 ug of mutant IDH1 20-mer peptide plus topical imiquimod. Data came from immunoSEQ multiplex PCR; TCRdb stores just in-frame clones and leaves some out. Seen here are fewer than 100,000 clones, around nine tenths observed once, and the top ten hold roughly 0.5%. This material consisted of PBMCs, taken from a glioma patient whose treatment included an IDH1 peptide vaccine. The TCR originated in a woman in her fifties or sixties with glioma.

In DNA form, the CDR3 reads TGTGCCAGCAGTGACATAAGACAGGGGATTTATGGCTACACCTTC. It translates to CASSDIRQGIYGYTF. The chain has TRBV6-4 and TRBJ1-2; 8 bases are a match to TRBD1. The germline V gene encodes CDR1 MRHNA and CDR2 SNTAGT. The CDR3 totals 15 residues. Trimming cost V 2 bases and J 5 bases; bases outside gene matches: 7.